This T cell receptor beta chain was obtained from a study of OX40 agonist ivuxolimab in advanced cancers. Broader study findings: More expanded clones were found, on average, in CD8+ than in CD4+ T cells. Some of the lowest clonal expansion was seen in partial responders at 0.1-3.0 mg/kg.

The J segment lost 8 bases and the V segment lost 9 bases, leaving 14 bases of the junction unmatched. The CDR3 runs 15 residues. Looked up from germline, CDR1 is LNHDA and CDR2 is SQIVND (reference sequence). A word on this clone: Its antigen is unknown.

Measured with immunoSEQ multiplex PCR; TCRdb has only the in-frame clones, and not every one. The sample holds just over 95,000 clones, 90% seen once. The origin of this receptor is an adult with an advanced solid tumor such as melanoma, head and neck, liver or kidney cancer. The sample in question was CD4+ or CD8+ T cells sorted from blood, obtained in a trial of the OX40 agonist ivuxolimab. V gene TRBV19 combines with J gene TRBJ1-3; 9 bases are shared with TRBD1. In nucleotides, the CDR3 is TGTGCCAGCCGGGACAGGGTTTCATATGAGGACACCATATATTTT. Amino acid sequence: CASRDRVSYEDTIYF.